Each of the 27 T cell receptor beta chains below was sequenced from the same sample in a study of cytomegalovirus exposure and HLA in healthy donors. Only in-frame clones appear in the TCRdb table, and some are missing; sequencing was by immunoSEQ multiplex PCR. The sample holds some 250,000 clones, 86% seen once. The sequenced material came from PBMCs. The receptors were sampled from a woman under 40 in good health and CMV-seropositive.

The chain has TRBV2 and TRBJ2-1, with 9 bases that match TRBD2. The CDR3 is 14 amino acids. Losses at the gene ends were 5 bases for V and 7 bases for J; bases not matched to a gene: 6. Per germline, CDR1 SNHLY and CDR2 FYNNEI. The CDR3 DNA sequence: TGTGCCAGCAGTTTTAGCGGGAGAGCAAATGAGCAGTTCTTC. Protein product: CASSFSGRANEQFF.

The chain is built from TRBV27 and TRBJ2-5, with 7 bases matching TRBD1. The CDR3 has 16 amino acids. V shed 3 bases and J 1 base; nucleotides not matched to a gene: 8. Looked up from germline, CDR1 is MNHEY and CDR2 is SMNVEV (reference sequence). CDR3 region: CASSFAPAGGQETQYF. The CDR3 bases are TGTGCCAGCAGTTTTGCCCCCGCAGGGGGCCAAGAGACCCAGTACTTC.

The rearrangement links TRBV30 to TRBJ2-7; 8 bases line up with TRBD1. Germline assignment: CDR1 GTSNPN and CDR2 SVGIG (reference sequence). V shed 3 bases, J shed 9 bases, and the junction held 7 bases outside the gene matches. The CDR3 sequence is 12 residues long. The CDR3 here is CAWRSTGASQYF. In DNA form, the CDR3 reads TGTGCCTGGAGGTCGACAGGGGCCTCGCAGTACTTC.

The gene calls are TRBV5-4 and TRBJ2-7; 8 bases are shared with TRBD2. Germline lookup yields CDR1 SGHNT and CDR2 YYREEE (reference sequence). The ends lost 3 bases at V and 0 bases at J; junction bases unmatched: 14. The CDR3 totals 18 residues. CDR3 sequence: CASSSSGSGVMSSYEQYF. DNA for the CDR3: TGTGCCAGCAGCTCCTCGGGTAGCGGGGTGATGAGCTCCTACGAGCAGTACTTC.

The chain is built from TRBV10-3 and TRBJ1-1; 7 nucleotides match TRBD1. Looked up from germline, CDR1 is ENHRY and CDR2 is SYGVKD. The CDR3 totals 13 residues. J was trimmed by 5 bases and V by 11 bases; bases with no gene match: 11. Here the CDR3 DNA reads TGTGCCGGAGGGGGCAGGGCAGGGACTGAAGCTTTCTTT. This sequence encodes CAGGGRAGTEAFF.

CDR3 sequence (DNA): TGTGCCAGTAGTATAGATCAAGGGGGACCTGTTCTTGGGGGTGAAAAACTGTTTTTT. It is translated as CASSIDQGGPVLGGEKLFF. The V and J genes are TRBV19 and TRBJ1-4, with a possible D match to TRBD1 (6 bases). The CDR3 is 19 amino acids. Trimming took off 0 bases at V and 7 bases at J, with 24 bases between the two ends. Germline loops: CDR1 LNHDA, CDR2 SQIVND (reference sequence).

V and J are TRBV10-1 and TRBJ1-1; D gene unclear. Germline CDR1 WNHNN, CDR2 SYGVQD (reference sequence). Deletions cut 8 bases from V and 1 base from J, with 11 bases between. The CDR3 length is 13 residues. CDR3 loop: CASARGSNTEAFF. CDR3 nucleotide sequence: TGCGCCAGCGCCCGGGGTTCGAACACTGAAGCTTTCTTT.

This chain joins TRBV5-1 and TRBJ2-7, with 8 nucleotides matching TRBD1. The CDR3 contains 15 residues. The ends lost 4 bases at V and 0 bases at J; junction bases unmatched: 6. CDR1 is SGHRS and CDR2 is YFSETQ in the germline V gene. For the CDR3, the DNA is TGCGCCAGCAGCCAACAGGGGGGAACCTCCTACGAGCAGTACTTC. Protein product: CASSQQGGTSYEQYF.

V and J are TRBV5-1 and TRBJ2-2, with D possibly being TRBD1 (6 bases). Trimming left V 5 bases short and J 7 bases short, with 18 bases between. CDR3 length: 15 amino acids. Germline CDR1 reads SGHRS; CDR2 reads YFSETQ. CDR3: CASSITRGGNGELFF. The CDR3 bases are TGCGCCAGCAGTATTACCAGGGGTGGTAACGGGGAGCTGTTTTTT. Full variable domain (remainder filled in from reference TRBV5-1 and TRBJ2-2): KAGVTQTPRYLIKTRGQQVTLSCSPISGHRSVSWYQQTPGQGLQFLFEYFSETQRNKGNFPGRFSGRQFSNSRSEMNVSTLELGDSALYLCASSITRGGNGELFFGEGSRLTVL.

This clone was detected only a few times. The V and J genes are TRBV19 and TRBJ1-2; 7 nucleotides agree with TRBD1. The germline V gene encodes CDR1 LNHDA and CDR2 SQIVND (reference sequence). V trimming: 7 bases; J trimming: 0 bases; junction bases outside the gene matches: 5. The CDR3 is 14 residues long. CDR3 loop: CASNRGLANYGYTF. The CDR3 region has the DNA TGTGCCAGTAACAGGGGCTTGGCTAACTATGGCTACACCTTC.

The DNA for the CDR3 is TGCGCCAGCAGCCGGGACTCCTACGAGCAGTACTTC. Protein sequence: CASSRDSYEQYF. The V call is TRBV10-1, the J call TRBJ2-7; D is perhaps TRBD2 (5 bases). This CDR3 has 12 residues. V was pared by 6 bases and J by 0 bases, with 6 bases between. Germline values: CDR1 WNHNN, CDR2 SYGVQD (reference sequence).

The chain joins TRBV20-1 to TRBJ2-1; D remains unclear. The germline V and J ends were trimmed by 3 bases and 7 bases, with 7 bases remaining between them. Germline CDR1 is DFQATT and CDR2 is SNEGSKA (reference sequence). This CDR3 is 11 amino acids long. The CDR3 sequence: CSASIGNEQFF. For the CDR3, the DNA is TGCAGTGCTAGTATCGGGAATGAGCAGTTCTTC.

This clone showed up just once. The V call is TRBV5-1, the J call TRBJ2-1; no clear D gene. Germline V gene data show CDR1 as SGHRS and CDR2 as YFSETQ. The CDR3 has 11 residues. V was cut by 4 bases and J by 9 bases, with 8 bases left in between. The DNA of the CDR3 is TGCGCCAGCAGCCCCAGTATTGAGCAGTTCTTC. Encoded protein: CASSPSIEQFF.

The V call is TRBV30, the J call TRBJ2-7; TRBD1 matches at 8 bases. Germline assignment: CDR1 GTSNPN and CDR2 SVGIG (reference sequence). The CDR3 contains 13 residues. CDR3 bases: TGTGCTGTGCAGGGGGCTAGCCACTACGAGCAGTACTTC. Encoded protein: CAVQGASHYEQYF.

The chain uses TRBV6-6 and TRBJ2-1, with no clear D. Germline-derived CDR1 and CDR2 are MNHNY and SVGAGI (reference sequence). Trimming pared 2 bases from V and 3 bases from J, leaving 5 bases between. The CDR3 spans 13 residues. In DNA, the CDR3 is TGTGCCAGCAGTTACGAGATCTACAATGAGCAGTTCTTC. This sequence encodes CASSYEIYNEQFF.

The chain links TRBV28 to TRBJ2-7, with D perhaps TRBD2 (6 bases). This CDR3 contains 15 residues. Germline V gives CDR1 MDHEN, CDR2 SYDVKM. The V gene lost 2 bases and the J gene lost 4 bases, with 15 bases spanning the gap. The CDR3 reads CASSLVVGSYYEQYF. CDR3 nucleotides: TGTGCCAGCAGTTTAGTTGTCGGGAGCTATTACGAGCAGTACTTC.

The gene calls are TRBV5-1 and TRBJ1-1; unclear D gene. The germline V gene has CDR1 SGHRS and CDR2 YFSETQ. Trimming shortened V by 0 bases and J by 3 bases, and 15 bases separated the two germline ends. The CDR3 covers 16 residues. The CDR3 DNA is TGCGCCAGCAGCTTGGCCGCGGGTTCTGACTACACTGAAGCTTTCTTT. Protein: CASSLAAGSDYTEAFF.

This chain joins TRBV4-1 and TRBJ2-1; D may be TRBD2 (6 bases). The CDR3 contains 16 residues. CDR1 and CDR2 from the germline V gene are MGHRA and YSYEKL. Trimming stripped 3 bases from V and 0 bases from J, with 12 bases between. The CDR3 loop is CASSHYNGGSYNEQFF. The CDR3 region has the DNA TGCGCCAGCAGCCACTATAACGGGGGCTCCTACAATGAGCAGTTCTTC.

The chain recombines TRBV7-9 with TRBJ1-5, with TRBD1 matching over 9 bases. J gave up 7 bases and V 5 bases, and 9 bases lay outside the gene matches. Germline lookup yields CDR1 SEHNR and CDR2 FQNEAQ (reference sequence). This CDR3 spans 15 amino acids. CDR3 sequence (DNA): TGTGCCAGCAGCGGGGACAGGGTCGGCTGGCAGCCCCAGCATTTT. As protein: CASSGDRVGWQPQHF.

J is TRBJ2-1 and V is TRBV7-2; 7 bases map to TRBD1. CDR1 is SGHTA, CDR2 FQGNSA, per germline. The junction had 11 bases not matched to a gene; V was cut back by 6 bases and J by 6 bases. This CDR3 contains 15 residues. The CDR3 DNA follows: TGTGCCAGCAGACCCGGGACAGTAATGCGCAATGAGCAGTTCTTC. Its translation: CASRPGTVMRNEQFF.

J is TRBJ2-5 and V is TRBV2; TRBD1 aligns across 8 bases. V trimming: 4 bases; J trimming: 1 base; junction bases outside the gene matches: 5. The germline gives CDR1 SNHLY, CDR2 FYNNEI. The CDR3 runs to 15 residues. In nucleotides, the CDR3 is TGTGCCAGCAGTGTCCTAGGACAGGGCCAAGAGACCCAGTACTTC. Translating it yields CASSVLGQGQETQYF.

The CDR3 loop is CASPPSRDRDREQFF. The DNA of the CDR3 is TGTGCCAGTCCCCCTTCAAGGGACAGGGATAGGGAGCAGTTCTTC. The rearrangement links TRBV2 to TRBJ2-1; 9 bases are a match to TRBD1. V lost 9 bases and J lost 10; bases outside the gene matches: 16. The CDR3 runs to 15 residues. Germline V gene data show CDR1 as SNHLY and CDR2 as FYNNEI. The full variable domain, completed using reference TRBV2 and TRBJ2-1, is EPEVTQTPSHQVTQMGQEVILRCVPISNHLYFYWYRQILGQKVEFLVSFYNNEISEKSEIFDDQFSVERPDGSNFTLKIRSTKLEDSAMYFCASPPSRDRDREQFFGPGTRLTVL.

This clone was detected a few times. The chain combines TRBV9 with TRBJ2-7; D is perhaps TRBD2 (6 bases). The CDR3 runs to 14 residues. Germline V CDR1 and CDR2: SGDLS, YYNGEE. Trimming pared 3 bases from V and 3 bases from J, leaving 13 bases between. CDR3 region: CASSGEISGYEQYF. The CDR3 DNA follows: TGTGCCAGCAGCGGAGAGATTAGCGGCTACGAGCAGTACTTC.

This chain links TRBV28 with TRBJ2-5, with 7 bases identical to TRBD1. V was pared by 6 bases and J by 1 base, with 11 bases of the junction left unmatched. This CDR3 is 16 amino acids long. Per the germline V gene, CDR1 is MDHEN and CDR2 is SYDVKM. The CDR3: CASSSLGTELQETQYF. Here the CDR3 DNA reads TGTGCCAGCAGCTCACTCGGGACAGAGCTCCAAGAGACCCAGTACTTC.

Only one count was recorded for this clone. The V and J genes are TRBV7-6 and TRBJ2-1; 7 positions agree with TRBD2. Germline CDR1 is SGHVS and CDR2 is FNYEAQ. Germline trimming cut 1 base from V and 8 bases from J; bases unmatched to any gene: 11. The CDR3 loop spans 16 amino acids. The CDR3 nucleotides read TGTGCCAGCAGCTTAGGGCTAGCGGTCGACGGGGATGAGCAGTTCTTC. It yields the protein CASSLGLAVDGDEQFF.

The J gene is TRBJ1-1, the V gene TRBV6-1; TRBD1 matches at 8 bases. V was pared by 1 base and J by 11 bases, with 6 bases of the junction left unmatched. Germline V gene data show CDR1 as MNHNS and CDR2 as SASEGT. The CDR3 extends over 13 amino acids. The CDR3 protein is CASSEGTGPFAFF. The CDR3 DNA follows: TGTGCCAGCAGTGAAGGGACAGGGCCCTTCGCTTTCTTT.

The chain links TRBV6-6 to TRBJ2-7; 10 nucleotides agree with TRBD1. The length of the CDR3 is 16 residues. Germline loops: CDR1 MNHNY, CDR2 SVGAGI (reference sequence). With 2 bases clipped from V and 6 bases from J, the junction kept 10 bases outside the gene matches. The CDR3 sequence: CASSYQGTGALGEQYF. The CDR3 nucleotides are TGTGCCAGCAGTTACCAGGGGACAGGGGCGCTGGGCGAGCAGTACTTC.